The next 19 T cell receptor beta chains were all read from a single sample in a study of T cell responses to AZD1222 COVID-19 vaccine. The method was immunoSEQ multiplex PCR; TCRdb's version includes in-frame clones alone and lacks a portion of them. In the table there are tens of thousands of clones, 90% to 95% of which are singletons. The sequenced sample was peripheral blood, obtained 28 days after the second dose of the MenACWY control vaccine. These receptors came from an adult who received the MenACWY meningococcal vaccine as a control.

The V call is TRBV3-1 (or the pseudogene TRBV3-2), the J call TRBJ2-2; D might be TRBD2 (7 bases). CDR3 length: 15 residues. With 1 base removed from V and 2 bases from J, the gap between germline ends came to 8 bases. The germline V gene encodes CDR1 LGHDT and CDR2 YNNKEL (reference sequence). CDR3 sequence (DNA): TGTGCCAGCAGCCAAGGCGGGGGCAACACCGGGGAGCTGTTTTTT. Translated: CASSQGGGNTGELFF.

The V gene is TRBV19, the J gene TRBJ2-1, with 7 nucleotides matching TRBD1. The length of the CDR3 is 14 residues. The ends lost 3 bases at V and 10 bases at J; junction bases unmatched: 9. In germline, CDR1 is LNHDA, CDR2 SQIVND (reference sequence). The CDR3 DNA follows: TGTGCCAGTAGTATTATAGGGGGCCTTGGCGAGCAGTTCTTC. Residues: CASSIIGGLGEQFF.

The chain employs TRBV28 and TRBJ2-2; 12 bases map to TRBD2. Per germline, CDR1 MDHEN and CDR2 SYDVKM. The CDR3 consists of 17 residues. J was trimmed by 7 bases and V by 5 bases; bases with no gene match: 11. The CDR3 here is CASSAPGLAGPGGELFF. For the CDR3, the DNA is TGTGCCAGCAGTGCTCCGGGACTAGCGGGTCCCGGCGGGGAGCTGTTTTTT. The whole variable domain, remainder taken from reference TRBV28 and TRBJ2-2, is DVKVTQSSRYLVKRTGEKVFLECVQDMDHENMFWYRQDPGLGLRLIYFSYDVKMKEKGDIPEGYSVSREKKERFSLILESASTNQTSMYLCASSAPGLAGPGGELFFGEGSRLTVL.

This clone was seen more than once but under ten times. The CDR3, as DNA: TGTGCCAGCAGTTTACAGGGCCAGCACACCGGGGAGCTGTTTTTT. This encodes CASSLQGQHTGELFF. This rearrangement joins TRBV28 to TRBJ2-2, with a tentative D call TRBD1 (5 bases). This CDR3 is built from 15 residues. With 2 bases removed from V and 3 bases from J, the gap between germline ends came to 10 bases. Germline V CDR1 and CDR2: MDHEN, SYDVKM.

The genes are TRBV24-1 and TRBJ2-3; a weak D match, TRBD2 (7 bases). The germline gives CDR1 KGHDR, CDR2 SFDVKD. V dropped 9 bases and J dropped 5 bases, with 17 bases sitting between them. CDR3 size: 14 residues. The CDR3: CATGGAGSQDTQYF. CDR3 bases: TGTGCCACCGGGGGGGCAGGTTCCCAAGATACGCAGTATTTT.

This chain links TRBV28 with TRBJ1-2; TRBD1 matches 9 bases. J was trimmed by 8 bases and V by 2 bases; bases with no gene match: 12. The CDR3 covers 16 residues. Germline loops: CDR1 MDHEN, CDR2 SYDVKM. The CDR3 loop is CASSLDAGQGLRGYTF. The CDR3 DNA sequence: TGTGCCAGCAGTTTAGACGCGGGACAGGGCTTACGGGGCTACACCTTC.

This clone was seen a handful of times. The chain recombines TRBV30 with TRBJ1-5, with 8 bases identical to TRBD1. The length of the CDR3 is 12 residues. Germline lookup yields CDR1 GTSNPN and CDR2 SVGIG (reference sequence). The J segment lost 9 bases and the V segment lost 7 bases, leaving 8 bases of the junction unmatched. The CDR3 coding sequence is TGTGCCTCCGGCGGGGGGACAGGGCCCCAGCATTTT. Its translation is CASGGGTGPQHF.

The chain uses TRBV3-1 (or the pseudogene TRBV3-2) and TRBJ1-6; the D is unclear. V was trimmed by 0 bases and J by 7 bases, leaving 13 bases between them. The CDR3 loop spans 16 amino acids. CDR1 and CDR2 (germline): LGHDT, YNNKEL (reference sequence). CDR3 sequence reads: CASSQEGAGTNSPLHF. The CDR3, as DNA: TGTGCCAGCAGCCAAGAAGGAGCGGGAACCAATTCACCCCTCCACTTT.

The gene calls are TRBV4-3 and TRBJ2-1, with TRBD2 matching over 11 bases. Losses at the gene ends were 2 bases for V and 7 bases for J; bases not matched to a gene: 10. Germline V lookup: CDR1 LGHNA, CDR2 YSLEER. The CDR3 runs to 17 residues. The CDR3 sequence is CASSQTSGSPWGNEQFF. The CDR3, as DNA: TGCGCCAGCAGCCAAACTAGCGGGAGCCCCTGGGGAAATGAGCAGTTCTTC.

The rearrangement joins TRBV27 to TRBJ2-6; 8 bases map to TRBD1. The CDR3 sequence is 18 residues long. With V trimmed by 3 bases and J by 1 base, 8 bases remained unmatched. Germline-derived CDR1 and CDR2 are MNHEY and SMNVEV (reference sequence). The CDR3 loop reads CASSFGQGLTSGANVLTF. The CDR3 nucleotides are TGTGCCAGCAGTTTTGGACAGGGCCTTACTTCTGGGGCCAACGTCCTGACTTTC. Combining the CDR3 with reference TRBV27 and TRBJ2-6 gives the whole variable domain EAQVTQNPRYLITVTGKKLTVTCSQNMNHEYMSWYRQDPGLGLRQIYYSMNVEVTDKGDVPEGYKVSRKEKRNFPLILESPSPNQTSLYFCASSFGQGLTSGANVLTFGAGSRLTVL.

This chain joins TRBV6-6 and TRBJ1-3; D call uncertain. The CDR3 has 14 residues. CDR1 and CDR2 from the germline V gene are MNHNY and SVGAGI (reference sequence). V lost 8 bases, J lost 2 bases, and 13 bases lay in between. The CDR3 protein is CASGRSFAGNTIYF. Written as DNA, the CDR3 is TGTGCCAGCGGTCGATCATTCGCTGGAAACACCATATATTTT.

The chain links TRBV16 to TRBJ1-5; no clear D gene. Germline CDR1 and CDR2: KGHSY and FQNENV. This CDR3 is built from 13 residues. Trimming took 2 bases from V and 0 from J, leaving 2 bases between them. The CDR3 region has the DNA TGTGCCAGCAGCCAAGTTAGCAATCAGCCCCAGCATTTT. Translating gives CASSQVSNQPQHF. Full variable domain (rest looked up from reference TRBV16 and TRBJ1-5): GEEVAQTPKHLVRGEGQKAKLYCAPIKGHSYVFWYQQVLKNEFKFLISFQNENVFDETGMPKERFSAKCLPNSPCSLEIQATKLEDSAVYFCASSQVSNQPQHFGDGTRLSIL.

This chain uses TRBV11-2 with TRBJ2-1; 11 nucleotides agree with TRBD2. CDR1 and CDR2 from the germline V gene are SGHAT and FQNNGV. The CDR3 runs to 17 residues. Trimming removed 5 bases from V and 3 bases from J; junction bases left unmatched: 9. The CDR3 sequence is CASSHRLAGLNYNEQFF. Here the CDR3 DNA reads TGTGCCAGCAGCCACCGACTAGCGGGACTGAACTACAATGAGCAGTTCTTC.

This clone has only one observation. The CDR3 loop reads CASSPGQGQPQHF. The CDR3 nucleotides are TGTGCCAGCTCACCTGGACAGGGACAGCCCCAGCATTTT. The chain has TRBV18 and TRBJ1-5, with 8 bases lining up with TRBD1. Per the germline V gene, CDR1 is KGHSH and CDR2 is LQKENI. The CDR3 runs 13 residues. Trimming at V came to 3 bases and at J to 7 bases, leaving 2 bases not matched to a gene.

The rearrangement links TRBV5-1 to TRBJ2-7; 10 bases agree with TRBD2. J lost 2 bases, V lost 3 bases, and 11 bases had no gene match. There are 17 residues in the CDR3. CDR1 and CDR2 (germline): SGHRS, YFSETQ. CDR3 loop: CASSSILAGESPYEQYF. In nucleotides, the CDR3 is TGCGCCAGCAGCTCTATTCTAGCGGGAGAATCCCCCTACGAGCAGTACTTC. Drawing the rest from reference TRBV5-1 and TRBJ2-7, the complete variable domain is KAGVTQTPRYLIKTRGQQVTLSCSPISGHRSVSWYQQTPGQGLQFLFEYFSETQRNKGNFPGRFSGRQFSNSRSEMNVSTLELGDSALYLCASSSILAGESPYEQYFGPGTRLTVT.

This CDR3 reads CASSQGGGASATQYF. The CDR3 DNA sequence: TGCGCCAGCAGCCAAGGAGGGGGAGCGAGCGCTACGCAGTATTTT. The V and J genes are TRBV4-1 and TRBJ2-3; D may be TRBD1 (6 bases). Germline assignment: CDR1 MGHRA and CDR2 YSYEKL. With 1 base removed from V and 8 bases from J, the gap between germline ends came to 16 bases. The CDR3 loop spans 15 amino acids.

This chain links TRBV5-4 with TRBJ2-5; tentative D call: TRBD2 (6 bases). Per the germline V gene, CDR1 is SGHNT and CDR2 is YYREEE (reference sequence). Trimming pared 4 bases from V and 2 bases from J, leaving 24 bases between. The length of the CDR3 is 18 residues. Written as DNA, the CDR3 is TGTGCCAGCAGCGGGGAGGCCCGGCACACTAATCCTCAAGAGACCCAGTACTTC. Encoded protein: CASSGEARHTNPQETQYF.

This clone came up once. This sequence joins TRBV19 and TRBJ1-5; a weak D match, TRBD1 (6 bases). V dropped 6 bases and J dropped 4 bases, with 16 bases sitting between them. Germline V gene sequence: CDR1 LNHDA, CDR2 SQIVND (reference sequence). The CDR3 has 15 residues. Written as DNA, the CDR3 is TGTGCCAGTAGGACACAGGGTGGAGGAAATCAGCCCCAGCATTTT. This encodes CASRTQGGGNQPQHF. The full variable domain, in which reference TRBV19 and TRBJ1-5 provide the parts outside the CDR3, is DGGITQSPKYLFRKEGQNVTLSCEQNLNHDAMYWYRQDPGQGLRLIYYSQIVNDFQKGDIAEGYSVSREKKESFPLTVTSAQKNPTAFYLCASRTQGGGNQPQHFGDGTRLSIL.

CDR3 loop: CANQWDEQFF. The CDR3 nucleotides read TGTGCCAATCAATGGGATGAGCAGTTCTTC. The chain couples TRBV6-5 to TRBJ2-1; D call uncertain. Per the germline V gene, CDR1 is MNHEY and CDR2 is SVGAGI. This CDR3 comprises 10 residues. Trimming cost V 10 bases and J 8 bases, with 9 bases left between them.